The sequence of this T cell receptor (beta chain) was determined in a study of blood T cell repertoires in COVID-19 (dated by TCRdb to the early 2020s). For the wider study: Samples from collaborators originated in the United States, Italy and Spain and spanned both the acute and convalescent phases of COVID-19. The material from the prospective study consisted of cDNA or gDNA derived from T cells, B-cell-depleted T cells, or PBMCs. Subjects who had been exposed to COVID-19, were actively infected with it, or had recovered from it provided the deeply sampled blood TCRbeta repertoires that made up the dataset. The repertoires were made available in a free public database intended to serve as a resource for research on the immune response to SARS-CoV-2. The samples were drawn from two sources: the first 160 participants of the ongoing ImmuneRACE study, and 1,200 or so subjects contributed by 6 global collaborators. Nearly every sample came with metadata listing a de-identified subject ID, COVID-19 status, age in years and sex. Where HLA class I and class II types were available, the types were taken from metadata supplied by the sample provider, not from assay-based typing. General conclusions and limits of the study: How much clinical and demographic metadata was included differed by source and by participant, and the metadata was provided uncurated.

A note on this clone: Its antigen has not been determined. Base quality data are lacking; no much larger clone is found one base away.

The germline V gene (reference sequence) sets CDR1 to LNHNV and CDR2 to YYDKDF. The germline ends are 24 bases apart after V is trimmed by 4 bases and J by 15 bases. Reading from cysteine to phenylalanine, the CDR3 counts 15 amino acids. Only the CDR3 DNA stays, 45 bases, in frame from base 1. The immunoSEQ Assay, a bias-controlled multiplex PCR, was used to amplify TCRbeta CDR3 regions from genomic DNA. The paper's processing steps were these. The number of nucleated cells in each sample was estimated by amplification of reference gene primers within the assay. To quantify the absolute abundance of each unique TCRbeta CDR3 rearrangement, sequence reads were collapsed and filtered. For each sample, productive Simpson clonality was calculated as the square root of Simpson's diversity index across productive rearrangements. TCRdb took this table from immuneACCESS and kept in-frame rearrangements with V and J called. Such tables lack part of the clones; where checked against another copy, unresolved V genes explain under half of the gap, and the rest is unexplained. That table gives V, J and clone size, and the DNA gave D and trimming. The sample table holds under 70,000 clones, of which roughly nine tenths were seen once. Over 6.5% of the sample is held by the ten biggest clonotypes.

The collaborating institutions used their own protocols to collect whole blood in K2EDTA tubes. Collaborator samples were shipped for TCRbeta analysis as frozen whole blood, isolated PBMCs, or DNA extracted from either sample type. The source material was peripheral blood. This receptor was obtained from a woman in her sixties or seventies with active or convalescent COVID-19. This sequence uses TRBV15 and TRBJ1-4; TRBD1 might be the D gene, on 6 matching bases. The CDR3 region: CATSNTGQYLEKMFF. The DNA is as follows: TGTGCCACCAGCAATACCGGACAGTACCTTGAAAAGATGTTTTTT. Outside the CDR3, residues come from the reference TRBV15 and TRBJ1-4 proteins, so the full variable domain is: DAMVIQNPRYQVTQFGKPVTLSCSQTLNHNVMYWYQQKSSQAPKLLFHYYDKDFNNEADTPDNFQSRRPNTSFCFLDIRSPGLGDTAMYLCATSNTGQYLEKMFFGSGTQLSVL.